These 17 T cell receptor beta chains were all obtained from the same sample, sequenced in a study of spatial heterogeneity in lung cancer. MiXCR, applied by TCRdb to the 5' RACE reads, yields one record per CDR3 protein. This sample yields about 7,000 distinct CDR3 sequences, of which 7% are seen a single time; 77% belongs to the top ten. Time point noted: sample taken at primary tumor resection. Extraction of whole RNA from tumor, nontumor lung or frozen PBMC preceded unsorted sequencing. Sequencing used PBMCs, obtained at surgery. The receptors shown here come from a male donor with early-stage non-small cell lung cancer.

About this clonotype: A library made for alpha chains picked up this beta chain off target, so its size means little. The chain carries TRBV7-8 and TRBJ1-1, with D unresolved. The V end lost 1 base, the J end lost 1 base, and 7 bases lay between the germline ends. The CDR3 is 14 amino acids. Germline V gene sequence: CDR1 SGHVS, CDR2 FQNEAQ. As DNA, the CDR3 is TGTGCCAGCAGCTTAGTTTCAGGGAACACTGAAGCTTTCTTT. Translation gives CASSLVSGNTEAFF.

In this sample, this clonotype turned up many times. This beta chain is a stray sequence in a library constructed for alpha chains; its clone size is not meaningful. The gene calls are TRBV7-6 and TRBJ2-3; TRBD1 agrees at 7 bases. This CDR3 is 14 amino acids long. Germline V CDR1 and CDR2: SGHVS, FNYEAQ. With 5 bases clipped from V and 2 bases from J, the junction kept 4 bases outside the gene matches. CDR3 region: CASSTTGPTDTQYF. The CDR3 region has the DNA TGTGCCAGCAGCACGACAGGGCCCACAGATACGCAGTATTTT.

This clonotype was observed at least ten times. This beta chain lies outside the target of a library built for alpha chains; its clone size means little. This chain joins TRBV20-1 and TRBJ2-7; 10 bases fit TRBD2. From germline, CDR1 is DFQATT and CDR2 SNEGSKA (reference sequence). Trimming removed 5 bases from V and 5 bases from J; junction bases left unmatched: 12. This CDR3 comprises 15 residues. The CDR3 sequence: CSAPPFASGSDEQYF. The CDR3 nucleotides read TGCAGTGCTCCCCCTTTTGCTAGCGGGAGTGACGAGCAGTACTTC.

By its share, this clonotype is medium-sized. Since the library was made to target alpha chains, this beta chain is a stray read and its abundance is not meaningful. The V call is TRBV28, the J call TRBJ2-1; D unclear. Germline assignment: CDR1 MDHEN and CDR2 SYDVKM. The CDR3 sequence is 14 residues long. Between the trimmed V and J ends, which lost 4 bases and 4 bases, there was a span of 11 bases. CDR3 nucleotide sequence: TGTGCCAGCAGTTGGGAACCCGGATACAATGAGCAGTTCTTC. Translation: CASSWEPGYNEQFF.

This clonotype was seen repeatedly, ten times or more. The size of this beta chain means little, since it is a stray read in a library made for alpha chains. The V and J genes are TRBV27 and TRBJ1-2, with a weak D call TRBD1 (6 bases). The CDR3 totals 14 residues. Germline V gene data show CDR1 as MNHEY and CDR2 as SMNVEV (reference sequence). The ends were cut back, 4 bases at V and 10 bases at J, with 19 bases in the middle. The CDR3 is CASSSQQGRRPYTF. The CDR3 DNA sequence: TGTGCCAGCAGTTCCCAACAGGGCAGGAGGCCCTACACCTTC.

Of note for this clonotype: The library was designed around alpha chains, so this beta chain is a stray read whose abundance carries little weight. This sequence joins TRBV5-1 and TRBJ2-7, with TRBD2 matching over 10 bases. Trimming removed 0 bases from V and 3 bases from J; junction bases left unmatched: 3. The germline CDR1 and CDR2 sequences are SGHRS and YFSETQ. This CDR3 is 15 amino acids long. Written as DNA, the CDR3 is TGCGCCAGCAGCTTGGAGTCTAGCGGGGGCTACGAGCAGTACTTC. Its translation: CASSLESSGGYEQYF. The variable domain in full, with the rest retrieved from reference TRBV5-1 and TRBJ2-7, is KAGVTQTPRYLIKTRGQQVTLSCSPISGHRSVSWYQQTPGQGLQFLFEYFSETQRNKGNFPGRFSGRQFSNSRSEMNVSTLELGDSALYLCASSLESSGGYEQYFGPGTRLTVT.

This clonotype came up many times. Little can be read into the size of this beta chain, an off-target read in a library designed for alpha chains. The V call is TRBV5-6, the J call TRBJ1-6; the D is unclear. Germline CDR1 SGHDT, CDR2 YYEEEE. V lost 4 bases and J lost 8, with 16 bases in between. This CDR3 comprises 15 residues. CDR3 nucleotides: TGTGCCAGCAGCGGGGTGATCGGGGAGGATTCACCCCTCCACTTT. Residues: CASSGVIGEDSPLHF.

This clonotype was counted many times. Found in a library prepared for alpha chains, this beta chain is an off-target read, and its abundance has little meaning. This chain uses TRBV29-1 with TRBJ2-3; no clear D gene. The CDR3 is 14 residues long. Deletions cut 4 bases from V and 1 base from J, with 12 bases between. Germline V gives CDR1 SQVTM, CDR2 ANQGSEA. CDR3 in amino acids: CSVGRVPGTDTQYF. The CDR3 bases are TGCAGCGTTGGTAGGGTACCGGGCACAGATACGCAGTATTTT.

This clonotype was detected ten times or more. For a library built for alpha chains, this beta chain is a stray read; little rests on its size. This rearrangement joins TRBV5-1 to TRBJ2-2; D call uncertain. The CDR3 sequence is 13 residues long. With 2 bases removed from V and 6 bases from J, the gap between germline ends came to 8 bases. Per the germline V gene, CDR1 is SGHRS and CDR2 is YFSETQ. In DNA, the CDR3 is TGCGCCAGCAGCTTCTTCCGGTCCGGGGAGCTGTTTTTT. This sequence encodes CASSFFRSGELFF.

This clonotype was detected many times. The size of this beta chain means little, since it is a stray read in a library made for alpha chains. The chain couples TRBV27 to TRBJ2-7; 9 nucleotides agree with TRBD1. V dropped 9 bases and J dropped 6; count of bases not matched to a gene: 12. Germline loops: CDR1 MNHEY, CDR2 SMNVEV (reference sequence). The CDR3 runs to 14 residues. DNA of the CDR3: TGTGCCAGTAGGGGGACAGGGTCCCTCTCCGAGCAGTACGTC. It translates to CASRGTGSLSEQYV.

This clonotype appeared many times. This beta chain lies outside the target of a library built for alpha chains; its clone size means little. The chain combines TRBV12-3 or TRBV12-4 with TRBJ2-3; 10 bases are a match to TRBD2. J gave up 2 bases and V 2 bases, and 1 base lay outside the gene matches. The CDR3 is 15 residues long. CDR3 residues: CASSLLAGVTDTQYF. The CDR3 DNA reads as TGTGCCAGCAGTTTACTAGCGGGGGTCACAGATACGCAGTATTTT.

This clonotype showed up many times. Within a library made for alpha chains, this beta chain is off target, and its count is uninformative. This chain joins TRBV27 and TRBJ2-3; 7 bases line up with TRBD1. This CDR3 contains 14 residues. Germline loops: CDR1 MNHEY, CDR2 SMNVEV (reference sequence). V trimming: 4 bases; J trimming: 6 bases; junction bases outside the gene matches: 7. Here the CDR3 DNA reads TGTGCCAGCAGTTCTGCCACAGGGGTGGATACGCAGTATTTT. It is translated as CASSSATGVDTQYF.

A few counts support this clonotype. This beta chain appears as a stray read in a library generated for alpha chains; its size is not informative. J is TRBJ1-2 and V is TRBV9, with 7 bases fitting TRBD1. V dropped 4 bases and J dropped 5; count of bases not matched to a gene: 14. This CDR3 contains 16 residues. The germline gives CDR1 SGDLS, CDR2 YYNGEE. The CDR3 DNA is TGTGCCAGCAGCTACCTAGACAGGGCAGGCTTTTATGGCTACACCTTC. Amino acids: CASSYLDRAGFYGYTF.

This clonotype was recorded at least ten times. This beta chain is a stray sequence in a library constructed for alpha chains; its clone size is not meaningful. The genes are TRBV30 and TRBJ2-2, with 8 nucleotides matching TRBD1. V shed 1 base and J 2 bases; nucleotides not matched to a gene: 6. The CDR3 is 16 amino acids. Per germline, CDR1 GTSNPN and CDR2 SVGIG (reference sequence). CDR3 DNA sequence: TGTGCCTGGAGTGGGGGGACAGGTCGTAACACCGGGGAGCTGTTTTTT. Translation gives CAWSGGTGRNTGELFF. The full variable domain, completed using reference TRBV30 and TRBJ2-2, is SQTIHQWPATLVQPVGSPLSLECTVEGTSNPNLYWYRQAAGRGLQLLFYSVGIGQISSEVPQNLSASRPQDRQFILSSKKLLLSDSGFYLCAWSGGTGRNTGELFFGEGSRLTVL.

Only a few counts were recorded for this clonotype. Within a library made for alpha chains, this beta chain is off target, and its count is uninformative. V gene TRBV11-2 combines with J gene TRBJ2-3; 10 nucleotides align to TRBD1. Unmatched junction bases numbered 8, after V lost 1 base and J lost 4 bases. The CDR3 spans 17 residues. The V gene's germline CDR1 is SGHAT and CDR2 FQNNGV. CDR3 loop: CASSLGGAGQGADTQYF. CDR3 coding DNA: TGTGCCAGCAGCTTAGGGGGAGCAGGACAGGGGGCAGATACGCAGTATTTT.

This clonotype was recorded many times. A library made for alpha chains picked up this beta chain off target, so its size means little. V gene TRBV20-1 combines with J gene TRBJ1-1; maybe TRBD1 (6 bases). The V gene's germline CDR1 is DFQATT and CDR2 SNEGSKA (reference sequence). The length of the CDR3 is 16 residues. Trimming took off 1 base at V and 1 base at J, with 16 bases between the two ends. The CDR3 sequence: CSARARRGTGNTEAFF. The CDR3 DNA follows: TGCAGTGCTAGAGCGCGAAGGGGGACGGGGAACACTGAAGCTTTCTTT.

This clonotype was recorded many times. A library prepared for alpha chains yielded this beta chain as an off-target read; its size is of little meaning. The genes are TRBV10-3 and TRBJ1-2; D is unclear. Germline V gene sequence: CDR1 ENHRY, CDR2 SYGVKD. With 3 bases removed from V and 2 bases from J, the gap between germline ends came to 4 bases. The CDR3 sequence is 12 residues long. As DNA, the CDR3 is TGTGCCATCAGTGACTTGAACTATGGCTACACCTTC. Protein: CAISDLNYGYTF.